The rows below give T cell receptor beta chains drawn from one sample of a study of CXCR3-negative and CXCR3-positive naive CD8 T cells. TCRdb processed the 5' RACE reads again and assigns one entry to each CDR3 protein, with no DNA. This sample's table reports more than 100,000 distinct CDR3 sequences. Material for sequencing was naive CXCR3+ CD8+ T cells from blood. The receptors here all came from a human donor in good health. Some clones in this sample may be carry-over from other donors' samples. The CDR3 runs from the conserved cysteine through the conserved F or W. Fields, in order: J gene, V gene, CDR3 protein.

TRBJ2-7 TRBV6-6 CASARASYEQYF
TRBJ2-1 TRBV29-1 CSVEVDTGANEQFF
TRBJ2-5 TRBV12-3/TRBV12-4 CASSDWTTQETQYF
TRBJ2-3 TRBV4-3 CASSHPSGGTDTQYF
TRBJ2-1 TRBV6-2/TRBV6-3 CASSYHLDYNEQFF
TRBJ2-1 TRBV19 CASSVAGIYNEQFF
TRBJ2-3 TRBV20-1 CSASQAGGPPDTQYF
TRBJ2-1 TRBV15 CATSSTSGRVNEQFF
TRBJ2-7 TRBV7-9 CASSRTDRHPYEQYF
TRBJ2-1 TRBV5-1 CASSLAVDYYNEQFF
TRBJ2-6 TRBV9 CASSAGGGTGANVLTF
TRBJ2-1 TRBV6-2/TRBV6-3 CASRGGPVDEQFF
TRBJ1-5 TRBV6-1 CASSVKIRDSEGSRPQHF
TRBJ2-2 TRBV11-2 CASSLVSGGTGELFF
TRBJ2-7 TRBV6-1 CASSEGQYYEQYF
TRBJ2-3 TRBV20-1 CSARESGGRVTQYF
TRBJ2-1 TRBV19 CASSREGLYNEQFF
TRBJ1-1 TRBV25-1 CASSRTGDTEAFF
TRBJ2-5 TRBV11-2 CASSFGDRDTETQYF
TRBJ2-4 TRBV23-1 CASSQGRGGPKNIQYF
TRBJ2-1 TRBV7-2 CASSYGMYNEQFF
TRBJ2-7 TRBV20-1 CSARRGESPYEQYF
TRBJ2-7 TRBV5-1 CASSAVGGTYEQYF
TRBJ2-1 TRBV3-1 CASSQRLAYNEQFF
TRBJ2-1 TRBV5-1 CASRPTGGRYNEQFF
TRBJ2-3 TRBV28 CASSLHGQGALSDTQYF
TRBJ2-5 TRBV24-1 CATSDPPDGETQYF
TRBJ2-7 TRBV12-3/TRBV12-4 CASSLGQGKGLNEQYF
TRBJ2-7 TRBV28 CASSLKAGAFYEQYF
TRBJ2-3 TRBV19 CASSIDGGFGTDTQYF
TRBJ2-7 TRBV7-9 CASSLGNDRVYEQYF